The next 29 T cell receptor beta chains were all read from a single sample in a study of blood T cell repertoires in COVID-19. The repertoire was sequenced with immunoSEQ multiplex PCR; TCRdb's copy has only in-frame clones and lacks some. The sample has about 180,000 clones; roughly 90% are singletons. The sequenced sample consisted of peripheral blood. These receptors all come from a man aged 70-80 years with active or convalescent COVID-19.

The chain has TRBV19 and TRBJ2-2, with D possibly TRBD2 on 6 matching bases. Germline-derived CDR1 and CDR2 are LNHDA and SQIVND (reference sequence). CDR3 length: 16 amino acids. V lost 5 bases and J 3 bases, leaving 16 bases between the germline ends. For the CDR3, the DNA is TGTGCCAGTAGTCCACCCGGGACTCCCTACACCGGGGAGCTGTTTTTT. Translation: CASSPPGTPYTGELFF.

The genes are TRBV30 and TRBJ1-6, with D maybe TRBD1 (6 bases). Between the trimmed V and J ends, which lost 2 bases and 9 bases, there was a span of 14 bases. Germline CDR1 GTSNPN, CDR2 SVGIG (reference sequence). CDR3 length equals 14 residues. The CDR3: CAWSLQGAGSPLHF. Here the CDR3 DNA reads TGTGCCTGGAGTTTACAGGGCGCGGGTTCACCCCTCCACTTT.

The chain's CDR3 is CASSSTGSPRETQYF. The CDR3 DNA is TGTGCCAGCAGCTCGACAGGGAGTCCAAGGGAGACCCAGTACTTC. This chain uses TRBV5-4 with TRBJ2-5; 7 nucleotides agree with TRBD1. Germline trimming cut 3 bases from V and 5 bases from J; bases unmatched to any gene: 10. This CDR3 comprises 15 residues. Germline CDR1 reads SGHNT; CDR2 reads YYREEE (reference sequence). The full variable domain, completed using reference TRBV5-4 and TRBJ2-5, is ETGVTQSPTHLIKTRGQQVTLRCSSQSGHNTVSWYQQALGQGPQFIFQYYREEENGRGNFPPRFSGLQFPNYSSELNVNALELDDSALYLCASSSTGSPRETQYFGPGTRLLVL.

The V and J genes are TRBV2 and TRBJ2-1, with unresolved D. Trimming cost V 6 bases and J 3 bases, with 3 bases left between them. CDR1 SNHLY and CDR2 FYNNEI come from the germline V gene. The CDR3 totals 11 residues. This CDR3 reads CASSNYNEQFF. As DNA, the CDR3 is TGTGCCAGCAGCAACTACAATGAGCAGTTCTTC.

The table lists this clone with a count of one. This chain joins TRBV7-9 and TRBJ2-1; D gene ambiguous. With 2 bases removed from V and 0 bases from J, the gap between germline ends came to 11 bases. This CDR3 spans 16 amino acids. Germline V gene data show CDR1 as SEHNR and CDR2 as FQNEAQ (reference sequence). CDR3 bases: TGTGCCAGCAGCTTACCCCGGAGCTACTCCTACAATGAGCAGTTCTTC. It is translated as CASSLPRSYSYNEQFF.

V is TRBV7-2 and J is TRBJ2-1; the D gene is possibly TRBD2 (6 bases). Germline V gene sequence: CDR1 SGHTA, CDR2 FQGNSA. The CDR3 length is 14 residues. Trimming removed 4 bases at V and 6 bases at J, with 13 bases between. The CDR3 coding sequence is TGTGCCAGCAGCTCTGGGCGGGGCGCCAATGAGCAGTTCTTC. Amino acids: CASSSGRGANEQFF.

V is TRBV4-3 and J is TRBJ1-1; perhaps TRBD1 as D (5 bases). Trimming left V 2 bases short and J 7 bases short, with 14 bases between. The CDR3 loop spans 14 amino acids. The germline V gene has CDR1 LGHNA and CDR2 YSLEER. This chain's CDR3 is CASSQMSGGIEAFF. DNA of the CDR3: TGCGCCAGCAGCCAAATGAGTGGGGGGATTGAAGCTTTCTTT.

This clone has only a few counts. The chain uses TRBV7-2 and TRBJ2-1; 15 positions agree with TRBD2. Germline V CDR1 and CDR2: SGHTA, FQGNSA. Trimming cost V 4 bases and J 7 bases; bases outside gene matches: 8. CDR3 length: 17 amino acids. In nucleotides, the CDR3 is TGTGCCAGCAGCTACGGACTAGCGGGAGGGCCAAGGAATGAGCAGTTCTTC. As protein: CASSYGLAGGPRNEQFF. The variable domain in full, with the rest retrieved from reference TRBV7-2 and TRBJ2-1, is GAGVSQSPSNKVTEKGKDVELRCDPISGHTALYWYRQSLGQGLEFLIYFQGNSAPDKSGLPSDRFSAERTGGSVSTLTIQRTQQEDSAVYLCASSYGLAGGPRNEQFFGPGTRLTVL.

The CDR3 is CASSPGLAGLSTDTQYF. The CDR3, as DNA: TGTGCCAGCAGCCCGGGACTAGCGGGGCTTAGCACAGATACGCAGTATTTT. The V gene is TRBV7-6, the J gene TRBJ2-3, with TRBD2 matching 13 bases. The V segment lost 5 bases and the J segment 0 bases; nucleotides outside the gene matches: 5. Germline CDR1 is SGHVS and CDR2 is FNYEAQ. CDR3 length: 17 residues.

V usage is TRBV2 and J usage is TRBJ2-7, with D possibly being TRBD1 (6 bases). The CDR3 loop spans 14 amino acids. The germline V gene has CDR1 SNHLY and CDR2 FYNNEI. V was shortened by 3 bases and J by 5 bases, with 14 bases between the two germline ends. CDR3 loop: CASSDNRVAHEQYF. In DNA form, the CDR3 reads TGTGCCAGCAGTGATAACAGGGTGGCCCACGAGCAGTACTTC.

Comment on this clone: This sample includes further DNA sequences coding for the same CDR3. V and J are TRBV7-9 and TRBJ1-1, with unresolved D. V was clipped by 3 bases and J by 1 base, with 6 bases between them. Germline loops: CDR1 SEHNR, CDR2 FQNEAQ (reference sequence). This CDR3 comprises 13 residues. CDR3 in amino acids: CASSFDSNTEAFF. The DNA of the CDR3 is TGTGCCAGCAGCTTCGACTCGAACACTGAAGCTTTCTTT. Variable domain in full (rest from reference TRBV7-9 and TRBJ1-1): DTGVSQNPRHKITKRGQNVTFRCDPISEHNRLYWYRQTLGQGPEFLTYFQNEAQLEKSRLLSDRFSAERPKGSFSTLEIQRTEQGDSAMYLCASSFDSNTEAFFGQGTRLTVV.

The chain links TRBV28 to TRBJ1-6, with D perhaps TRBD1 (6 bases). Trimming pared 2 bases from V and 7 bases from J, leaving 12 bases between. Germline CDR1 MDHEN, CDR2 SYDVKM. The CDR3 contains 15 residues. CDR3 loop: CASSLVRQGNSPLHF. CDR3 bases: TGTGCCAGCAGTTTAGTGCGGCAGGGGAATTCACCCCTCCACTTT.

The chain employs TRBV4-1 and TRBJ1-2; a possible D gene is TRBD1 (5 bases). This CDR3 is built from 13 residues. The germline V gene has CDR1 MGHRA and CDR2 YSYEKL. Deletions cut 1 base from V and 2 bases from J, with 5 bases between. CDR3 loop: CASSQGQNYGYTF. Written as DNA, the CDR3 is TGCGCCAGCAGCCAAGGACAGAACTATGGCTACACCTTC.

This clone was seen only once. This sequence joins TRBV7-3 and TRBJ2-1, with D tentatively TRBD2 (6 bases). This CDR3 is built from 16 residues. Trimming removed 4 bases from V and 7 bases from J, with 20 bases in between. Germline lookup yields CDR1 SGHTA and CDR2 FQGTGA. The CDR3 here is CASSSHPGAGSNEQFF. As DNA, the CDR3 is TGTGCCAGCAGCTCCCACCCGGGAGCAGGTTCAAATGAGCAGTTCTTC.

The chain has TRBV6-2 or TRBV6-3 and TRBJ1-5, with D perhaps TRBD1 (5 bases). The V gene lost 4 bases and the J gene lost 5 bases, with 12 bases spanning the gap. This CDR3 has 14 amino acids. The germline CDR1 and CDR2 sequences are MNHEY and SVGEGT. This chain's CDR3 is CASSSRGVDQPQHF. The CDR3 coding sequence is TGTGCCAGCAGTTCCCGGGGGGTGGATCAGCCCCAGCATTTT.

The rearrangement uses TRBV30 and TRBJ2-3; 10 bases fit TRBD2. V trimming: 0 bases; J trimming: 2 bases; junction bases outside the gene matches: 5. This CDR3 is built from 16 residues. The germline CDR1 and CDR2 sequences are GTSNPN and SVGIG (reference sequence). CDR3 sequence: CAWSVLLAGITDTQYF. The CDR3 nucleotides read TGTGCCTGGAGTGTCTTACTAGCGGGAATCACAGATACGCAGTATTTT.

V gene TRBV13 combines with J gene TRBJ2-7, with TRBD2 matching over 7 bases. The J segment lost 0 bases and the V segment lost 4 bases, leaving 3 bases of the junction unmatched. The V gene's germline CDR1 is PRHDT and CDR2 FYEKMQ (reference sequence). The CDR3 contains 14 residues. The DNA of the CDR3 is TGTGCCAGCAGCTATAGCGGGTCCTCCTACGAGCAGTACTTC. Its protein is CASSYSGSSYEQYF.

CDR3 in amino acids: CASSDNRAYSNQPQHF. CDR3 sequence (DNA): TGTGCCAGCAGTGACAACAGGGCATATAGCAATCAGCCCCAGCATTTT. The V call is TRBV6-1, the J call TRBJ1-5, with a possible D match to TRBD1 (6 bases). Germline loops: CDR1 MNHNS, CDR2 SASEGT. The length of the CDR3 is 16 residues. V was cut by 3 bases and J by 0 bases, with 12 bases left in between.

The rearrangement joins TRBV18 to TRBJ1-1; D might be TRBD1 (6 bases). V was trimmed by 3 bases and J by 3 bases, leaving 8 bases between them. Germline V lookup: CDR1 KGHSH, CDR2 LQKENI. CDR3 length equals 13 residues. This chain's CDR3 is CASSPNRDTEAFF. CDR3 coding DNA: TGTGCCAGCTCACCTAACAGGGACACTGAAGCTTTCTTT.

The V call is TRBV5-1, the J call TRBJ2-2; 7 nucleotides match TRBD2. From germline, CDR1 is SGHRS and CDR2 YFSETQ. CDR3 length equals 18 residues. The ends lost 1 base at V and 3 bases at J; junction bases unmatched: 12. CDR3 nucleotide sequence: TGCGCCAGCAGCTTGTTCTCCCCTGCTGCGGGAGACACCGGGGAGCTGTTTTTT. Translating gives CASSLFSPAAGDTGELFF.

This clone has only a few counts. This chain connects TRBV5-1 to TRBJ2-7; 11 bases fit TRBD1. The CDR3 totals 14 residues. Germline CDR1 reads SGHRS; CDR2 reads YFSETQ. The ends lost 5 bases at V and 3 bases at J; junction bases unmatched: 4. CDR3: CASRTGTGGYEQYF. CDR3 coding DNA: TGCGCCAGCAGAACCGGGACAGGGGGCTACGAGCAGTACTTC.

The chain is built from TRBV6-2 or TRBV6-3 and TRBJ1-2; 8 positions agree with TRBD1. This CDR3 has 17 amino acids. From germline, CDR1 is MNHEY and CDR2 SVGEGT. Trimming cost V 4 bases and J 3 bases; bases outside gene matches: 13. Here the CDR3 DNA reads TGTGCCAGCAGTTCTCCCGGGACAGGCTTTTACCACTATGGCTACACCTTC. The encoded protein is CASSSPGTGFYHYGYTF.

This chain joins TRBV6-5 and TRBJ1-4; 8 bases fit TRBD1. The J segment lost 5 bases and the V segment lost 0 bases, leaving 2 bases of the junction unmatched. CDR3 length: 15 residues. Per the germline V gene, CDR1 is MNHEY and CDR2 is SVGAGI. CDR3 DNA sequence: TGTGCCAGCAGTTACTCGAACAGGGGGAATGAAAAACTGTTTTTT. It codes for CASSYSNRGNEKLFF.

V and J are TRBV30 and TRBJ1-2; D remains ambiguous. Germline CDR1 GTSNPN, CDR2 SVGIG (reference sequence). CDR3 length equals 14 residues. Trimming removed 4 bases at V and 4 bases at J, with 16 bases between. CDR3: CAWIGWRVGYGYTF. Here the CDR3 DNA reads TGTGCCTGGATAGGTTGGAGGGTTGGCTATGGCTACACCTTC.

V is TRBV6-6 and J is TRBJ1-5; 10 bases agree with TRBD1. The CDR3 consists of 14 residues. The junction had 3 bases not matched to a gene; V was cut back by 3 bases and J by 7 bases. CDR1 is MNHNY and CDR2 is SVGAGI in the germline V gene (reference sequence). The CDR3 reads CASSYEGQGQPQHF. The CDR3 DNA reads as TGTGCCAGCAGTTATGAGGGACAGGGGCAGCCCCAGCATTTT.

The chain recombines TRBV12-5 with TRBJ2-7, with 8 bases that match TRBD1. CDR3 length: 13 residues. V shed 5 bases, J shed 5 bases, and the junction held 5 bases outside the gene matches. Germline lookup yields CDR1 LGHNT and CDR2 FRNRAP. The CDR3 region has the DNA TGTGCTAGTGGTCAGGGACAGGTTAACGAGCAGTACTTC. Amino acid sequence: CASGQGQVNEQYF.

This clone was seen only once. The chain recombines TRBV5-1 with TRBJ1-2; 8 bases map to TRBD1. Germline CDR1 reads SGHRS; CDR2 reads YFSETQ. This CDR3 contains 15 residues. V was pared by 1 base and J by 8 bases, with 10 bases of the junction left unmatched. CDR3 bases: TGCGCCAGCAGCTTGACGGGCAGGGGGCAGCTGGGCTACACCTTC. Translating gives CASSLTGRGQLGYTF.

The CDR3: CASTQGARSQPQHF. CDR3 bases: TGTGCCAGCACCCAGGGGGCTCGAAGTCAGCCCCAGCATTTT. The chain carries TRBV2 and TRBJ1-5; 8 nucleotides line up with TRBD1. There are 14 residues in the CDR3. The germline CDR1 and CDR2 sequences are SNHLY and FYNNEI. The trim removed 7 bases at V and 6 bases at J, leaving 8 bases unmatched. The full variable domain, with the rest looked up from reference TRBV2 and TRBJ1-5, is EPEVTQTPSHQVTQMGQEVILRCVPISNHLYFYWYRQILGQKVEFLVSFYNNEISEKSEIFDDQFSVERPDGSNFTLKIRSTKLEDSAMYFCASTQGARSQPQHFGDGTRLSIL.

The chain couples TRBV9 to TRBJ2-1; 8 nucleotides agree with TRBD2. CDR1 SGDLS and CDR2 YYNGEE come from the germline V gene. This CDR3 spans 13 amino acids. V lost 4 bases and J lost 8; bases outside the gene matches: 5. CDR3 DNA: TGTGCCAGCAGCTGGACTAGCAAGGATGAGCAGTTCTTC. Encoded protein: CASSWTSKDEQFF.